These 18 T cell receptor beta chains share one sample of origin, sequenced in a study of CD4 T cells in relation to SARS-CoV-2 and coronaviruses. The unexposed donors gave CD4+ T cells in about 2010-2019, prior to COVID-19. After around nine days of culture, CD4+ T cells were isolated. Clones were sequenced by immunoSEQ multiplex PCR, and TCRdb holds only the in-frame ones, with some missing. The table records 15,000 to 20,000 clones, around three quarters of them present only once. The antigens for these receptors are not known. Specimen: CD4+ T cells from PBMCs, cultured in vitro. The source of these receptors is a human donor in good health.

The chain recombines TRBV19 with TRBJ2-1; the D gene could be TRBD1 or TRBD2 (5 bases each). This CDR3 has 14 amino acids. Between the trimmed V and J ends, which lost 4 bases and 8 bases, there was a span of 15 bases. Per the germline V gene, CDR1 is LNHDA and CDR2 is SQIVND (reference sequence). The CDR3 DNA reads as TGTGCCAGTAGTAATCCCGGGATGGGGGATGAGCAGTTCTTC. It is translated as CASSNPGMGDEQFF.

This clone has a single count. The chain uses TRBV23-1 and TRBJ2-7; TRBD1 is a possible D gene (5 bases). TRBV23-1 qualifies as an ORF whose function is uncertain. The CDR3 sequence is 15 residues long. V lost 3 bases and J 0 bases, leaving 12 bases between the germline ends. The CDR3 loop reads CASSQPQGISYEQYF. As DNA, the CDR3 is TGCGCCAGCAGTCAGCCCCAGGGAATCTCCTACGAGCAGTACTTC.

J is TRBJ2-3 and V is TRBV5-6; D unclear. V was trimmed by 1 base and J by 5 bases, leaving 11 bases between them. Germline V gene lookup returns CDR1 SGHDT and CDR2 YYEEEE. This CDR3 contains 14 residues. The CDR3 region is CASSLYDSRDTQYF. CDR3 bases: TGTGCCAGCAGCTTGTACGACTCCCGAGATACGCAGTATTTT.

The chain recombines TRBV5-6 with TRBJ2-1, with no clear D. Trimming removed 6 bases at V and 3 bases at J, with 16 bases between. The V gene's germline CDR1 is SGHDT and CDR2 YYEEEE. The CDR3 contains 15 residues. DNA for the CDR3: TGTGCCAGCACCACTACCCGAATCTACTACAATGAGCAGTTCTTC. This encodes CASTTTRIYYNEQFF. Using reference TRBV5-6 and TRBJ2-1 for the parts outside the CDR3, the full variable domain is DAGVTQSPTHLIKTRGQQVTLRCSPKSGHDTVSWYQQALGQGPQFIFQYYEEEERQRGNFPDRFSGHQFPNYSSELNVNALLLGDSALYLCASTTTRIYYNEQFFGPGTRLTVL.

This rearrangement joins TRBV6-5 to TRBJ1-4; TRBD1 is a possible D gene (5 bases). The germline V gene has CDR1 MNHEY and CDR2 SVGAGI. The CDR3 loop spans 15 amino acids. Trimming pared 0 bases from V and 8 bases from J, leaving 13 bases between. CDR3 region: CASSYSRGHREKLFF. CDR3 in DNA: TGTGCCAGCAGTTACTCACGTGGACATAGGGAAAAACTGTTTTTT.

This clone came up once. V and J are TRBV18 and TRBJ2-7; tentatively, D is TRBD1 or TRBD2 (6 bases each). This CDR3 contains 16 residues. Germline CDR1 KGHSH, CDR2 LQKENI. Trimming shortened V by 4 bases and J by 0 bases, and 16 bases separated the two germline ends. The CDR3 region has the DNA TGTGCCAGCTCACGCAATACAGGGAGGAGCTCCTACGAGCAGTACTTC. As protein: CASSRNTGRSSYEQYF.

The rearrangement links TRBV7-3 to TRBJ1-1, with a tentative D call TRBD1 (5 bases). The CDR3 covers 13 residues. V was pared by 5 bases and J by 1 base, with 8 bases between. Germline V gene lookup returns CDR1 SGHTA and CDR2 FQGTGA. CDR3 sequence: CASSTGPNTEAFF. As DNA, the CDR3 is TGTGCCAGCAGCACGGGGCCGAACACTGAAGCTTTCTTT.

The chain couples TRBV18 to TRBJ2-7; TRBD2 matches at 8 bases. Trimming took 0 bases from V and 4 from J; bases not matched to a gene: 2. Germline CDR1 reads KGHSH; CDR2 reads LQKENI. The length of the CDR3 is 14 residues. CDR3 nucleotide sequence: TGTGCCAGCTCACCACCGGGACTAGGGTACGAGCAGTACTTC. It translates to CASSPPGLGYEQYF. The variable domain in full, completed from reference TRBV18 and TRBJ2-7, reads NAGVMQNPRHLVRRRGQEARLRCSPMKGHSHVYWYRQLPEEGLKFMVYLQKENIIDESGMPKERFSAEFPKEGPSILRIQQVVRGDSAAYFCASSPPGLGYEQYFGPGTRLTVT.

The V and J genes are TRBV19 and TRBJ1-1; weak D call: TRBD1 (5 bases). Germline V gene data show CDR1 as LNHDA and CDR2 as SQIVND (reference sequence). This CDR3 comprises 12 residues. V lost 11 bases, J lost 4 bases, and 14 bases lay in between. CDR3 region: CASIRGTTEAFF. The CDR3 nucleotides are TGTGCCTCCATCAGAGGGACCACTGAAGCTTTCTTT.

This clone came up a few times. The rearrangement links TRBV27 to TRBJ2-6; the match to TRBD1 covers 9 bases. V shed 6 bases, J shed 0 bases, and the junction held 15 bases outside the gene matches. Germline-derived CDR1 and CDR2 are MNHEY and SMNVEV (reference sequence). The CDR3 sequence is 20 residues long. CDR3 loop: CASSTYIRTGVSSGANVLTF. The CDR3 region has the DNA TGTGCCAGCAGCACATATATTCGGACAGGGGTAAGCTCTGGGGCCAACGTCCTGACTTTC.

This chain connects TRBV18 to TRBJ2-1; 10 bases line up with TRBD1. With V trimmed by 2 bases and J by 8 bases, 9 bases remained unmatched. Germline loops: CDR1 KGHSH, CDR2 LQKENI. The CDR3 is made up of 16 amino acids. CDR3 in DNA: TGTGCCAGCTCACCATACCGGGACAGGGGAGGGCATGAGCAGTTCTTC. Its translation: CASSPYRDRGGHEQFF.

V is TRBV5-1 and J is TRBJ2-7; D gene unclear. The germline gives CDR1 SGHRS, CDR2 YFSETQ. Trimming stripped 2 bases from V and 2 bases from J, with 8 bases between. This CDR3 is 13 amino acids long. As DNA, the CDR3 is TGCGCCAGCAGCTTTGCTAGAACCTACGAGCAGTACTTC. Protein product: CASSFARTYEQYF. Full variable domain (rest looked up from reference TRBV5-1 and TRBJ2-7): KAGVTQTPRYLIKTRGQQVTLSCSPISGHRSVSWYQQTPGQGLQFLFEYFSETQRNKGNFPGRFSGRQFSNSRSEMNVSTLELGDSALYLCASSFARTYEQYFGPGTRLTVT.

The rearrangement uses TRBV7-6 and TRBJ2-1, with TRBD2 matching over 7 bases. V trimming: 5 bases; J trimming: 0 bases; junction bases outside the gene matches: 4. This CDR3 is built from 15 residues. Germline CDR1 is SGHVS and CDR2 is FNYEAQ. The CDR3 sequence is CASSPTSLSYNEQFF. DNA of the CDR3: TGTGCCAGCAGCCCGACTAGCCTCTCCTACAATGAGCAGTTCTTC.

This sequence joins TRBV29-1 and TRBJ1-5; D is ambiguous. V was pared by 2 bases and J by 4 bases, with 9 bases between. This CDR3 is built from 13 residues. The germline V gene has CDR1 SQVTM and CDR2 ANQGSEA. CDR3: CSVELTENQPQHF. Here the CDR3 DNA reads TGCAGCGTTGAACTTACAGAAAATCAGCCCCAGCATTTT.

The genes are TRBV18 and TRBJ2-7, with D hard to call. Per germline, CDR1 KGHSH and CDR2 LQKENI. V shed 4 bases and J shed 3 bases, with 10 bases lying between them. CDR3 size: 13 residues. The CDR3 region is CASSLILGYEQYF. Here the CDR3 DNA reads TGTGCCAGCTCACTCATCCTTGGCTACGAGCAGTACTTC.

This chain connects TRBV7-9 to TRBJ2-7; 7 positions agree with TRBD2. The CDR3 contains 14 residues. The V segment lost 2 bases and the J segment 3 bases; nucleotides outside the gene matches: 4. CDR1 and CDR2 (germline): SEHNR, FQNEAQ (reference sequence). This CDR3 reads CASSLRDYHYEQYF. For the CDR3, the DNA is TGTGCCAGCAGCTTACGGGACTACCACTACGAGCAGTACTTC. Using reference TRBV7-9 and TRBJ2-7 for the parts outside the CDR3, the full variable domain is DTGVSQNPRHKITKRGQNVTFRCDPISEHNRLYWYRQTLGQGPEFLTYFQNEAQLEKSRLLSDRFSAERPKGSFSTLEIQRTEQGDSAMYLCASSLRDYHYEQYFGPGTRLTVT.

The chain has TRBV27 and TRBJ1-1; D is perhaps TRBD1 (6 bases). The CDR3 is made up of 14 amino acids. The V end lost 3 bases, the J end lost 4 bases, and 12 bases lay between the germline ends. The V gene's germline CDR1 is MNHEY and CDR2 SMNVEV (reference sequence). The CDR3, as DNA: TGTGCCAGCAGTTTCGGCAGGGGAGTCACTGAAGCTTTCTTT. This sequence encodes CASSFGRGVTEAFF.

V gene TRBV6-5 combines with J gene TRBJ2-2; no clear D. The germline V gene has CDR1 MNHEY and CDR2 SVGAGI. The CDR3 totals 12 residues. CDR3 DNA: TGTGGCTCCGAATCGAACACCGGGGAGCTGTTTTTT. Its translation: CGSESNTGELFF.